This entry lists 3 T cell receptor beta chains sequenced from one sample in a study of cytomegalovirus exposure and HLA in healthy donors. The assay was immunoSEQ multiplex PCR, and TCRdb's table has in-frame clones only and misses some. The sample lists 100,000 to 150,000 clones, around 94% occurring once. Specimen: PBMCs. These receptors all come from a woman aged 18-30 years in good health and CMV-seronegative.

The V and J genes are TRBV4-1 and TRBJ1-4; 9 bases match TRBD1. The germline V gene has CDR1 MGHRA and CDR2 YSYEKL. The length of the CDR3 is 14 residues. With V trimmed by 3 bases and J by 7 bases, 3 bases remained unmatched. As DNA, the CDR3 is TGCGCCAGCAGCCAGCGGACAGGGGCTGAAAAACTGTTTTTT. Protein: CASSQRTGAEKLFF.

The CDR3 loop is CASSPRQSNQPQHF. The CDR3 nucleotides read TGTGCCAGCTCACCGCGACAGAGCAATCAGCCCCAGCATTTT. The chain couples TRBV18 to TRBJ1-5, with TRBD1 as a possible D gene (5 bases). Germline V gene sequence: CDR1 KGHSH, CDR2 LQKENI. The germline V and J ends were trimmed by 3 bases and 1 base, with 7 bases remaining between them. This CDR3 contains 14 residues. The whole variable domain, remainder taken from reference TRBV18 and TRBJ1-5, is NAGVMQNPRHLVRRRGQEARLRCSPMKGHSHVYWYRQLPEEGLKFMVYLQKENIIDESGMPKERFSAEFPKEGPSILRIQQVVRGDSAAYFCASSPRQSNQPQHFGDGTRLSIL.

The genes are TRBV27 and TRBJ1-6, with 7 bases aligning to TRBD1. The V gene's germline CDR1 is MNHEY and CDR2 SMNVEV (reference sequence). CDR3 size: 16 residues. The V and J ends lost 6 bases and 6 bases, in that order; junction bases with no gene match: 11. The chain's CDR3 is CASRRSDRALNSPLHF. The CDR3, as DNA: TGTGCCAGCAGACGAAGTGACAGGGCACTTAATTCACCCCTCCACTTT.